The table lists the clone carrying this T cell receptor (beta chain) with a count of one. The CDR3 sequence is 17 residues long. The germline V gene encodes CDR1 LGHDT and CDR2 YNNKEL (reference sequence). The ends were cut back, 1 base at V and 1 base at J, with 16 bases in the middle. The data are from a study of blood T cell repertoires in COVID-19. For the study at large: PBMCs, B-cell-depleted T cells, or T cells provided the cDNA or gDNA that made up the material.

Assay used: immunoSEQ multiplex PCR; TCRdb lists only in-frame clones, some missing. The data contain approximately 170,000 clones, approximately 87% of them singletons. The source is a woman between 65 and 79 years old with acute or convalescent COVID-19. Sequenced material: peripheral blood. The V call is TRBV3-1 (or the pseudogene TRBV3-2), the J call TRBJ2-5; D unresolved. The CDR3 DNA is TGTGCCAGCAGCCAAGGAGCCGACTCCCAGACCCAAGAGACCCAGTACTTC. As protein: CASSQGADSQTQETQYF.